Included here is one TCR beta chain sequence, with context. The data were obtained in a study of technical replicates of blood from a few donors. Here immunoSEQ multiplex PCR was the method, and the copy in TCRdb shows in-frame clones only, minus some. This sample has over 50,000 clones, with 90% to 95% found just once. The CDR3 is 19 residues long. The germline V gene has CDR1 SGHTA and CDR2 FQGTGA. Trimming at V came to 5 bases and at J to 2 bases, leaving 16 bases not matched to a gene. Sequencing was performed on T cells isolated from PBMCs. The sequence derives from a human donor in good health. The chain combines TRBV7-3 with TRBJ1-5, with 9 bases that match TRBD1. The CDR3 DNA reads TGTGCCAGCAGCCAATTTTGGACAGGGGACGTAGGACGCAATCAGCCCCAGCATTTT. Its protein product is CASSQFWTGDVGRNQPQHF.